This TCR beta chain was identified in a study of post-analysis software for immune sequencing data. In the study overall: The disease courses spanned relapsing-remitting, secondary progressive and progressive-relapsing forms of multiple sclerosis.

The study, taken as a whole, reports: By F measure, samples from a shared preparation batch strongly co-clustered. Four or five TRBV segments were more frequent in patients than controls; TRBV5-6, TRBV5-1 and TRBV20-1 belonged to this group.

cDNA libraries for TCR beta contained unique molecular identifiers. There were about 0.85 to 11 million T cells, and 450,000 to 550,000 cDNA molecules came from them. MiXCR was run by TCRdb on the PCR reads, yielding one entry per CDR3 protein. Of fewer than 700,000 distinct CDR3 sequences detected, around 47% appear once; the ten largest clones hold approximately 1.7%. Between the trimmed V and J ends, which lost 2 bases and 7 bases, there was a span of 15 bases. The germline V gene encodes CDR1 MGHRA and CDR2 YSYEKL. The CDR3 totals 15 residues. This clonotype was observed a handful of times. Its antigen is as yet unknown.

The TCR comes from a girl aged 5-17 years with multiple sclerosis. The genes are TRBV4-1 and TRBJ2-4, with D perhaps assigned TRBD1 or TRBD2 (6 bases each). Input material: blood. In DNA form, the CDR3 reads TGCGCCAGCAGCCAATTTGGGGGGCCGGTGAACATTCAGTACTTC. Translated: CASSQFGGPVNIQYF.